This TCR beta chain was profiled in a study of blood T cell repertoires in COVID-19. Study information: The United States, Italy and Spain provided the acute and convalescent COVID-19 samples.

This CDR3 region has 16 residues. In germline, CDR1 is SGHTA, CDR2 FQGNSA. V shed 5 bases and J 9 bases; nucleotides not matched to a gene: 8. TCRdb keeps only in-frame clones here, not all; method: immunoSEQ multiplex PCR. The sample consists of about 230,000 clones, less than 85% of them appearing once. The V call is TRBV7-2, the J call TRBJ2-1; 15 bases are shared with TRBD2. Sequenced input: PBMCs or T cells enriched from blood (not recorded which). This sequence originates from a man in his 60s who had recovered from COVID-19. CDR3 residues: CASSIRTSGGAIEQFF. The DNA for the CDR3 is TGTGCCAGCAGCATAAGGACTAGCGGGGGGGCGATTGAGCAGTTCTTC.